This is a list of T cell receptor beta chains from one sample in a study of a mutant IDH1 vaccine in newly diagnosed glioma. No antigen has been assigned to these receptors. TCRdb keeps only in-frame clones here, not all; method: immunoSEQ multiplex PCR. The data show under 95,000 clones, 91% seen once. The source was PBMCs, collected from a glioma patient whose treatment included an IDH1 peptide vaccine. These receptors originate from a woman aged 45-65 years with glioma. Each CDR3 is given with its conserved first and last residue. D genes are given only for firm matches. Size tells how often a clone was seen (once, few, many) or the class of an expanded clone, and some rows leave it out.

size: once; D: TRBD1; J: TRBJ2-7; V: TRBV6-5; CDR3: CASSSGQSYEQYF; DNA: TGTGCCAGCAGTTCGGGACAGTCCTACGAGCAGTACTTC
size: NA; D: NA; J: TRBJ2-2; V: TRBV7-3; CDR3: CASSPAGANTGELFF; DNA: TGTGCCAGCAGCCCGGCGGGCGCGAACACCGGGGAGCTGTTTTTT
size: NA; D: TRBD1; J: TRBJ2-7; V: TRBV6-1; CDR3: CASSPRTGGGNEQYF; DNA: TGTGCCAGCAGCCCCCGGACAGGGGGCGGAAACGAGCAGTACTTC
size: NA; D: NA; J: TRBJ1-3; V: TRBV6-1; CDR3: CASPQEGGWDTIYF; DNA: TGTGCCAGCCCCCAGGAGGGGGGCTGGGACACCATATATTTT
size: NA; D: NA; J: TRBJ1-3; V: TRBV28; CDR3: CASLPHNWGNTIYF; DNA: TGTGCCAGCCTCCCACACAATTGGGGAAACACCATATATTTT
size: NA; D: NA; J: TRBJ1-4; V: TRBV13; CDR3: CASSASGADDEKLFF; DNA: TGTGCCAGCTCCGCTAGTGGGGCAGATGATGAAAAACTGTTTTTT
size: NA; D: TRBD1; J: TRBJ1-2; V: TRBV13; CDR3: CASSQGQGVYGYTF; DNA: TGTGCCAGCAGTCAAGGACAGGGCGTCTATGGCTACACCTTC
size: NA; D: NA; J: TRBJ1-3; V: TRBV5-5; CDR3: CASSYTRAGSGNTIYF; DNA: TGTGCCAGCAGTTATACCCGAGCGGGCTCTGGAAACACCATATATTTT
size: NA; D: NA; J: TRBJ2-7; V: TRBV19; CDR3: CASSMVGTYEQYF; DNA: TGTGCCAGTAGTATGGTCGGTACCTACGAGCAGTACTTC
size: NA; D: NA; J: TRBJ1-2; V: TRBV7-9; CDR3: CASSLETGYTF; DNA: TGTGCCAGCAGCTTAGAGACCGGCTACACCTTC
size: once; D: TRBD1; J: TRBJ1-4; V: TRBV28; CDR3: CASTARTGGTEKLFF; DNA: TGTGCCAGCACCGCCCGGACAGGGGGAACTGAAAAACTGTTTTTT
size: NA; D: NA; J: TRBJ2-3; V: TRBV6-5; CDR3: CASSLEGLASDTQYF; DNA: TGTGCCAGCAGTCTAGAGGGGCTAGCGTCAGATACGCAGTATTTT
size: NA; D: NA; J: TRBJ2-7; V: TRBV19; CDR3: CASSIMVQPSYEQYF; DNA: TGTGCCAGTAGTATAATGGTCCAGCCTTCCTACGAGCAGTACTTC
size: NA; D: NA; J: TRBJ2-2; V: TRBV11-2; CDR3: CASSEYTGELFF; DNA: TGTGCCAGCAGCGAGTACACCGGGGAGCTGTTTTTT
size: few; D: TRBD1; J: TRBJ1-1; V: TRBV10-3; CDR3: CAISEPGQGGAEAFF; DNA: TGTGCCATCAGTGAACCCGGACAGGGGGGGGCTGAAGCTTTCTTT
size: NA; D: NA; J: TRBJ1-1; V: TRBV7-9; CDR3: CASSLSRANTEAFF; DNA: TGTGCCAGCAGCTTATCCAGGGCCAACACTGAAGCTTTCTTT
size: NA; D: TRBD1; J: TRBJ2-2; V: TRBV6-5; CDR3: CASSPGQGVPGELFF; DNA: TGTGCCAGCAGTCCGGGACAGGGGGTCCCCGGGGAGCTGTTTTTT
size: once; D: NA; J: TRBJ1-2; V: TRBV19; CDR3: CASSILPLAPSAGSYTF; DNA: TGTGCCAGTAGTATCCTCCCCCTCGCCCCGTCGGCAGGGAGCTACACCTTC
size: NA; D: NA; J: TRBJ2-7; V: TRBV18; CDR3: CASSPRGYEQYF; DNA: TGTGCCAGCTCACCACGTGGATACGAGCAGTACTTC
size: once; D: TRBD1; J: TRBJ1-4; V: TRBV30; CDR3: CAWRGQGGEKLFF; DNA: TGTGCCTGGAGGGGACAGGGAGGGGAAAAACTGTTTTTT